This paragraph reports one TCR beta chain. Its antigen is unknown. Qualities for individual bases were not recorded, and no much larger clone is one base off. Spanning cysteine to phenylalanine, the CDR3 consists of 12 amino acids. The only DNA kept is the CDR3, 36 bases in frame from the first base. According to the germline V gene (reference sequence), CDR1 reads PRHDT and CDR2 reads FYEKMQ. V is reduced by 6 bases and J by 1 base, leaving a spacing of 6 bases between them. This sample is drawn from a study of CD8 T cells in Susac syndrome (dated by TCRdb to between 2018 and 2020). Study-wide context: Whether CD8+ T cell activation and differentiation in Susac syndrome was antigen driven was tested using repertoire sequencing. The clonality of the CD8+ T cell repertoire was compared across over 10 healthy donors, around 14 Susac syndrome patients and under 18 multiple sclerosis patients. Results and caveats for the whole study, not just this receptor: The study acknowledged that relatively few individuals were included in the TCR sequencing and HLA analysis.

Peripheral blood CD8+ and CD4+ T cells from healthy donors, Susac syndrome patients and multiple sclerosis patients were profiled by high-throughput TCR beta sequencing. Multiple sclerosis controls were treatment-naive patients with stable or active relapsing-remitting disease fulfilling revised McDonald criteria. Bulk CD8+ and CD4+ T cells were purified magnetically by negative isolation, whereas CD8+ TEMRA cells were enriched by FACS. Blood was collected in EDTA tubes and processed within 24 hours, with PBMCs isolated through density gradient centrifugation. PBMCs intended for TCR sequencing were cryopreserved in liquid nitrogen and thawed later in a water bath at 37 degrees C. A purity of at least 90% was achieved for sorted or isolated CD4+, CD8+ and CD8+ TEMRA cells. RNA was extracted using the RNeasy kit, and roughly 0.5 to 1 microgram was reverse transcribed with random hexamers. TCR beta CDR3 regions were amplified with the immunoSEQ multiplex PCR assay covering 54 Vbeta and 13 Jbeta segments. To correct PCR amplification bias, a synthetic template baseline was used for both primer optimization and computational correction. The original pipeline was this. Reads were annotated to V, D and J genes according to IMGT and were analyzed with immunoSEQ Analyzer, with only productive sequences retained. Clonality was computed as one minus Shannon entropy normalized by log2 of the number of productive unique sequences. Public and private clones were assessed among the 100 most prevalent clones of each patient and control. Clones were defined as Susac-specific if absent from the healthy and MS cohorts, from 1052 published viral clones and from other ImmuneACCESS disease sequences. TCRdb trimmed public reads at Q25 via fastp, called clones via MiXCR and kept in-frame beta chains. Each entry is one CDR3 protein sequence, shown with its most common DNA and genes. The V and J calls and clone size are TCRdb's, not the authors'. The sample table holds a few hundred thousand distinct CDR3 sequences, of which roughly 85% were seen once. The top ten hold 0.21% of the sample.

The chain couples TRBV13 to TRBJ1-1; the D gene remains uncertain. Sequenced input: CD8+ T cells from PBMCs. This receptor was identified in a human donor with multiple sclerosis. This receptor carries the CDR3 CASSKKNTEAFF. The nucleotide sequence is TGTGCCAGCAGTAAGAAGAACACTGAAGCTTTCTTT.